This T cell receptor beta chain is drawn from a study of T-cell memory formation after mild COVID-19 (dated by TCRdb to about 2021). With regard to the full study: Most TCR sequence clusters were specific to one of the two donors. Longitudinal TCRalpha and TCRbeta repertoire sequencing tracked T-cell clones expanding and contracting after mild COVID-19 in a couple of donors. The cohort was made up of two young adult volunteers, one female and one male, who were previously healthy. What the study reported, not specific to this receptor: Some responding clones were detected in pre-infection memory, which suggested that pre-existing cross-reactive memory T cells had joined the SARS-CoV-2 response. Balanced CD4/CD8 phenotypes were observed for clones contracting from day 15 to 85, whereas a bias towards CD4+ was observed for a second wave of clones expanding from day 15 to 37. Only a couple of mild cases were covered by the study, and larger cohorts that include severe cases with pre-infection samples were considered necessary. Contracting CD4+ clones appeared mostly in the CM and EM memory subsets, whereas CD8+ clones were enriched in EMRA. The second-wave clones that peaked on day 37 were not confirmed to be SARS-CoV-2 specific.

The germline V gene yields KGHDR for CDR1 and SFDVKD for CDR2. The cysteine opens and the phenylalanine closes a CDR3 of 14 amino acids. Left in the record is the CDR3 DNA by itself, 42 bases read in frame from the first base. The sequencing machine was an Illumina NovaSeq 6000. Using 5'RACE with constant-segment primers, TCRalpha and TCRbeta cDNA libraries were constructed, with sample barcodes and unique molecular identifiers added in the process. Trizol reagent was used to extract RNA from every sample. Libraries were amplified in two PCR steps, with a second sample barcode and Illumina TruSeq adapters added in the second step. Sequencing of the libraries was done on an Illumina NovaSeq, producing 2 x 150 bp paired-end reads. The authors' pipeline ran thus. With migec v1.2.7, reads were demultiplexed and then collapsed into UMI-guided consensus sequences. Using mixcr v2.1.11, the UMI consensuses were aligned to TRA and TRB V and J templates and assembled into clonotypes. A clonotype was counted as expanded or contracted only when both edgeR and NoisET called the clonotype significant, with the noise models trained on biological replicates. For edgeR calls, a false discovery rate-adjusted p below 0.01 and a log2 fold-change threshold of 1 were applied. PCA with hierarchical clustering of max-normalized trajectories of the 1000 most abundant clonotypes was used as exploratory dynamics analysis. Separately sequenced CD4+ and CD8+ repertoires were used to assign a CD4 or CD8 phenotype to each responding clone. The public reads were reprocessed in TCRdb via fastp at Q25 and MiXCR, keeping in-frame beta chains. Each entry merges the rows of one CDR3 protein and shows their most common DNA and genes. Here the V and J calls rest on TCRdb's processing, not on the authors' analysis. In all, the sample holds 110,000 or so distinct CDR3 sequences, and around 17% of those were seen once. Roughly 6% of the sample belongs to the ten largest clones.

Ficoll-Paque density gradient centrifugation was used to isolate PBMCs. Turning to this clonotype: Its recognized antigen is unknown. This may be a read error, as it is one base from a much larger clone.

Sequenced: PBMCs or a T cell subset sorted from them (not recorded which). This clonotype was obtained from a man between 18 and 29 years old who had mild COVID-19 (a few samples of this study predate the infection). The sample titles of this study are shuffled in the database, so cell type and time point are left out; the donor was told from shared clones. The V and J genes are TRBV24-1 and TRBJ2-2, with the D gene uncertain. The nucleotides are TGTGCCACCAGTGATTGGACGAACGCCGGGGAGCTGTTTTTT. Its translation is CATSDWTNAGELFF.